This TCR beta chain is from a study of T cells expressing NK-cell markers. At the level of the study: There were seven HCMV-seropositive donors and one seronegative donor among the eight sequenced.

TCRdb reprocessed the 5' RACE reads, keeping one entry per CDR3 protein, no DNA. The specimen's table records fewer than 400,000 distinct CDR3 sequences. Germline lookup yields CDR1 SGHRS and CDR2 YFSETQ. The CDR3 sequence is 18 residues long. Study-wide findings and caveats: Whether expanded NKG2C+ T cell clones were HCMV specific stayed uncertain.

About this clonotype: Its target is unknown.

This TCR was recovered from a man aged 18-70 years in good health. The sequencing input was blood T cells: a sorted CD56 or NKG2C T cell subset, CD4+ or CD8+ T cells, or bulk PBMC T cells (not recorded which). This chain joins TRBV5-1 and TRBJ2-4; TCRdb indicates TRBD1, and absent DNA this call remains unverified. The CDR3 loop reads CASSLVLGPSGGKNIQYF.